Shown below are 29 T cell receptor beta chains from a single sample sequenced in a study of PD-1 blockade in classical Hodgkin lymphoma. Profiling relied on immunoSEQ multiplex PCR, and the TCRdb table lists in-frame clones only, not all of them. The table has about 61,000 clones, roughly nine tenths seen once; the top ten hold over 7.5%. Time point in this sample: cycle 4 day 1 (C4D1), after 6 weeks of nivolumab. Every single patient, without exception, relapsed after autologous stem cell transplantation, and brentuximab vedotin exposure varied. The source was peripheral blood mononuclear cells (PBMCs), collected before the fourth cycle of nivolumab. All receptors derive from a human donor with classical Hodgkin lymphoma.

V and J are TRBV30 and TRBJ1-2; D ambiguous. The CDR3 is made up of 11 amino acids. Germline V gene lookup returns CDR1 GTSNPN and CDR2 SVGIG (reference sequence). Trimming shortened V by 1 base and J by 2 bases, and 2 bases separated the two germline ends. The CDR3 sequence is CAWSGNYGYTF. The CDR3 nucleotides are TGTGCCTGGAGTGGGAACTATGGCTACACCTTC. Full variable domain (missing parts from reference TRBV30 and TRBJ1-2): SQTIHQWPATLVQPVGSPLSLECTVEGTSNPNLYWYRQAAGRGLQLLFYSVGIGQISSEVPQNLSASRPQDRQFILSSKKLLLSDSGFYLCAWSGNYGYTFGSGTRLTVV.

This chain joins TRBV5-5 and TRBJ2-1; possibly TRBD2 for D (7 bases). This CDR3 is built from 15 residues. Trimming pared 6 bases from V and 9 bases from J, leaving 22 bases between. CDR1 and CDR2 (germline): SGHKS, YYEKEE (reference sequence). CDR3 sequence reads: CASTSVVGGGGEQFF. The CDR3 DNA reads TGTGCCAGCACCTCTGTGGTTGGCGGGGGCGGTGAGCAGTTCTTC.

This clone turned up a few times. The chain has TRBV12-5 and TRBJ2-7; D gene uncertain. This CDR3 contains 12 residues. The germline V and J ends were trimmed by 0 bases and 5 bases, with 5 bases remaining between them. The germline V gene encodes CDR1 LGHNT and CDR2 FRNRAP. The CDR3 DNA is TGTGCTAGTGGTTTGGTACGGGACGAGCAGTACTTC. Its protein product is CASGLVRDEQYF.

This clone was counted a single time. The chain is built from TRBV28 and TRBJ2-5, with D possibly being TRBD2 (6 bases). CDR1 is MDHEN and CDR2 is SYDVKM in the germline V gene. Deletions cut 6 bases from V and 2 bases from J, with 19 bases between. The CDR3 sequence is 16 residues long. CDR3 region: CASSRLGVPSQETQYF. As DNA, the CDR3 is TGTGCCAGCAGCAGACTAGGGGTTCCAAGTCAAGAGACCCAGTACTTC.

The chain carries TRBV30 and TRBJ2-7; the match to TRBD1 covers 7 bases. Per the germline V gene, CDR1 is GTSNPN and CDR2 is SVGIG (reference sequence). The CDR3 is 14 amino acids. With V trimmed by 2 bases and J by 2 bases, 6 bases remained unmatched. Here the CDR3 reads CAWSLGTVTYEQYF. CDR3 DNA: TGTGCCTGGAGTCTGGGGACAGTAACCTACGAGCAGTACTTC. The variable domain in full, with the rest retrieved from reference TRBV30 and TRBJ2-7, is SQTIHQWPATLVQPVGSPLSLECTVEGTSNPNLYWYRQAAGRGLQLLFYSVGIGQISSEVPQNLSASRPQDRQFILSSKKLLLSDSGFYLCAWSLGTVTYEQYFGPGTRLTVT.

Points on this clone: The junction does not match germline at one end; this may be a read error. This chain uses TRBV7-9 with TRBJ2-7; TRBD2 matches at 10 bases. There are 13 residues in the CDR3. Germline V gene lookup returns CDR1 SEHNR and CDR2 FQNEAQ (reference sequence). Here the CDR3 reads CAISRSGGAEQYF. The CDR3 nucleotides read TGTGCCATCAGCCGAAGCGGGGGGGCTGAGCAGTACTTC.

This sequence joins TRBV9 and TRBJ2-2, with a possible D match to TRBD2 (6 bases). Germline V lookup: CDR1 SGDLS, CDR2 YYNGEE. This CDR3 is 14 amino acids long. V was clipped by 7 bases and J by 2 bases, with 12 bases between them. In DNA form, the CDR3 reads TGTGCCAGCGATCGGGGGACCAACACCGGGGAGCTGTTTTTT. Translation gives CASDRGTNTGELFF.

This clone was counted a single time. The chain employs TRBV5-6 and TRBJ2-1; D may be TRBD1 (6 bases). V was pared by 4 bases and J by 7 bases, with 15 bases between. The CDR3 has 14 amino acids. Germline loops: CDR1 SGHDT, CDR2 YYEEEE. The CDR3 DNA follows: TGTGCCAGCAGCACAGGGTTTGATAGGAATGAGCAGTTCTTC. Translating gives CASSTGFDRNEQFF.

CDR3 in DNA: TGTGCCAGCAGCTTGAGAGCGGGGGTCTCCTACGAGCAGTACTTC. Translating gives CASSLRAGVSYEQYF. This rearrangement joins TRBV7-9 to TRBJ2-7; 8 nucleotides match TRBD2. The J segment lost 0 bases and the V segment lost 3 bases, leaving 4 bases of the junction unmatched. Germline V lookup: CDR1 SEHNR, CDR2 FQNEAQ (reference sequence). This CDR3 contains 15 residues.

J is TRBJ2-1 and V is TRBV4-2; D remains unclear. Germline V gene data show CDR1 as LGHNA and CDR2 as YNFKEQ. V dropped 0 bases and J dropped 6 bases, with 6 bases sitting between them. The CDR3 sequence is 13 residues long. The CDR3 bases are TGTGCCAGCAGCCAAGATGCTGCCAATGAGCAGTTCTTC. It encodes CASSQDAANEQFF.

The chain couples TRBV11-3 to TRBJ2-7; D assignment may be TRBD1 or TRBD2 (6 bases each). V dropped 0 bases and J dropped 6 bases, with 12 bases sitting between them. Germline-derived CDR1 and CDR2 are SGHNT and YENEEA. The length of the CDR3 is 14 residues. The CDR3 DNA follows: TGTGCCAGCAGCTTAGATAAACAGGGAGGCGAGCAGTACTTC. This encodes CASSLDKQGGEQYF.

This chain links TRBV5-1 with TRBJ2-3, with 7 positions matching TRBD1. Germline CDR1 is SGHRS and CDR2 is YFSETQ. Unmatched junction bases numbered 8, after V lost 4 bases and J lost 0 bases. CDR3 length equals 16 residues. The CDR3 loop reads CASSVGQDPSTDTQYF. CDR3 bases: TGCGCCAGCAGCGTAGGACAGGACCCTAGCACAGATACGCAGTATTTT. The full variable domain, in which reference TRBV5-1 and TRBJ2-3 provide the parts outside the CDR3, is KAGVTQTPRYLIKTRGQQVTLSCSPISGHRSVSWYQQTPGQGLQFLFEYFSETQRNKGNFPGRFSGRQFSNSRSEMNVSTLELGDSALYLCASSVGQDPSTDTQYFGPGTRLTVL.

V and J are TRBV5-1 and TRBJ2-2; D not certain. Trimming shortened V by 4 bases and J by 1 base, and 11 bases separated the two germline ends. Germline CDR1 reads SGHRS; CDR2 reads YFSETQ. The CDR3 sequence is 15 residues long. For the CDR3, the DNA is TGCGCCAGCAGCGGTTCGACTGGGAACACCGGGGAGCTGTTTTTT. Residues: CASSGSTGNTGELFF.

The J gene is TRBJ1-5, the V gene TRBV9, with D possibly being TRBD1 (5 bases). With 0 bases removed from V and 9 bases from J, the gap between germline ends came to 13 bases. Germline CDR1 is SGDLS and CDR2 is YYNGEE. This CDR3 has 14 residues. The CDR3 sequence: CASSVVPGSGPQHF. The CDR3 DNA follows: TGTGCCAGCAGCGTAGTCCCAGGGAGCGGGCCCCAGCATTTT.

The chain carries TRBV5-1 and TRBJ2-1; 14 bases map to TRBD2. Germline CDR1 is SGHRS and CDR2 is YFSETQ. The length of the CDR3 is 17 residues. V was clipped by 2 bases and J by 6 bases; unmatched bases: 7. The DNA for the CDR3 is TGCGCCAGCAGCTTCATGGAAGGACTAGCGGGGGGCAATGAGCAGTTCTTC. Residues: CASSFMEGLAGGNEQFF.

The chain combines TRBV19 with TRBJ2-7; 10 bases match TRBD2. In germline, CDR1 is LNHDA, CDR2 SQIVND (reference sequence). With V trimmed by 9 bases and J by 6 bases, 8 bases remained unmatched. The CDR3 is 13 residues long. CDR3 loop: CASSQLAGVEQYF. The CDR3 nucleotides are TGTGCCAGCTCGCAGCTAGCGGGGGTCGAGCAGTACTTC.

CDR3 sequence reads: CASSVSARVVGYTF. The CDR3 DNA is TGTGCCAGCAGTGTCTCCGCCAGGGTTGTCGGCTACACCTTC. The J gene is TRBJ1-2, the V gene TRBV28, with D possibly TRBD1 on 5 matching bases. The germline V and J ends were trimmed by 5 bases and 8 bases, with 18 bases remaining between them. The length of the CDR3 is 14 residues. Per germline, CDR1 MDHEN and CDR2 SYDVKM.

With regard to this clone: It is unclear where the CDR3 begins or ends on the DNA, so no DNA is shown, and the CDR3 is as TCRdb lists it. CDR3 in amino acids: CASSFVFGAGSNRRKRNTIYF. J is TRBJ1-3 and V is TRBV12-1; the DNA was not used to check the table's D call, TRBD1. TRBV12-1 is termed a pseudogene. 21 amino acids form the CDR3, both terminal residues included.

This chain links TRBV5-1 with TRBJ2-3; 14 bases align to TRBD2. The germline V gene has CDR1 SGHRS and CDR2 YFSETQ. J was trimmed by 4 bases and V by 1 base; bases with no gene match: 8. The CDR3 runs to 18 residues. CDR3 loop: CASSLMGTSGGGADTQYF. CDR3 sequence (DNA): TGCGCCAGCAGCTTGATGGGGACTAGCGGGGGTGGGGCAGATACGCAGTATTTT.

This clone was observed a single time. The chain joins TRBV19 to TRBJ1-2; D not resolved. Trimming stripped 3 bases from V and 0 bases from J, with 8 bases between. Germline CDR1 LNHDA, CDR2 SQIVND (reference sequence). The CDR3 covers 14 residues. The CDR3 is CASSIQISNYGYTF. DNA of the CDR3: TGTGCCAGTAGTATCCAGATTTCTAACTATGGCTACACCTTC. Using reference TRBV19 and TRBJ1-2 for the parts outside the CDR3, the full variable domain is DGGITQSPKYLFRKEGQNVTLSCEQNLNHDAMYWYRQDPGQGLRLIYYSQIVNDFQKGDIAEGYSVSREKKESFPLTVTSAQKNPTAFYLCASSIQISNYGYTFGSGTRLTVV.

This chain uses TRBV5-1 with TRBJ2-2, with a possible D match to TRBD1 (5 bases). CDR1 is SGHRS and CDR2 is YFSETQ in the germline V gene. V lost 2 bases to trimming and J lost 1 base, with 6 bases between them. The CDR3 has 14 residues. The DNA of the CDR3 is TGCGCCAGCAGCTTTCAGGGGAACACCGGGGAGCTGTTTTTT. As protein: CASSFQGNTGELFF. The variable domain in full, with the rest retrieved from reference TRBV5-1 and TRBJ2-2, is KAGVTQTPRYLIKTRGQQVTLSCSPISGHRSVSWYQQTPGQGLQFLFEYFSETQRNKGNFPGRFSGRQFSNSRSEMNVSTLELGDSALYLCASSFQGNTGELFFGEGSRLTVL.

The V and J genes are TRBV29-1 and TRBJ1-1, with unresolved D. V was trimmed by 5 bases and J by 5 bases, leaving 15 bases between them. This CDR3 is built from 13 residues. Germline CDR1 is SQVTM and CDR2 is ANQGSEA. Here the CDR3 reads CSVLYFGSTEAFF. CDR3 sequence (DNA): TGCAGCGTTCTATATTTTGGTTCAACTGAAGCTTTCTTT. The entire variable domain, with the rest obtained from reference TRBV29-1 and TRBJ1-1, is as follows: SAVISQKPSRDICQRGTSLTIQCQVDSQVTMMFWYRQQPGQSLTLIATANQGSEATYESGFVIDKFPISRPNLTFSTLTVSNMSPEDSSIYLCSVLYFGSTEAFFGQGTRLTVV.

The CDR3 is CASTQASGVKDTQYF. For the CDR3, the DNA is TGCGCCAGCACCCAGGCTAGCGGGGTTAAGGATACGCAGTATTTT. The chain has TRBV5-1 and TRBJ2-3, with TRBD2 matching over 9 bases. The CDR3 runs to 15 residues. V gave up 6 bases and J gave up 6 bases; unmatched junction bases: 11. CDR1 and CDR2 from the germline V gene are SGHRS and YFSETQ.

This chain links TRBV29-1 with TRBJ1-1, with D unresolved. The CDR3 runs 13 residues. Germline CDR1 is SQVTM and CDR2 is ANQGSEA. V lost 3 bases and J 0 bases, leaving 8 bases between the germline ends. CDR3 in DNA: TGCAGCGTTGAGCGGCAGATGAACACTGAAGCTTTCTTT. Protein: CSVERQMNTEAFF.

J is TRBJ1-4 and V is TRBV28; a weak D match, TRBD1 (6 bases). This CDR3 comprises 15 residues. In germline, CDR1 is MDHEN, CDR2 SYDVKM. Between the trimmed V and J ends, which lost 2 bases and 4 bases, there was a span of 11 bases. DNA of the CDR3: TGTGCCAGCAGTTTACCCGGAGGGGGTAATGAAAAACTGTTTTTT. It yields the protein CASSLPGGGNEKLFF.

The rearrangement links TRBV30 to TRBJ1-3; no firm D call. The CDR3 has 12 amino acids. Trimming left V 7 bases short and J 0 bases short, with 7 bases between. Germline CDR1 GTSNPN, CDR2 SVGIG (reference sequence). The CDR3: CASSVSGNTIYF. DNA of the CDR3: TGTGCCTCTTCAGTCTCTGGAAACACCATATATTTT.

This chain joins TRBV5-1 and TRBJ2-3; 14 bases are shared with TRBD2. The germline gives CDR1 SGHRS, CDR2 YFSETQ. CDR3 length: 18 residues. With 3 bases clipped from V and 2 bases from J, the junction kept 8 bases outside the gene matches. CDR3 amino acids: CASSSTGLAGGPTDTQYF. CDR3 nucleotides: TGCGCCAGCAGCTCGACTGGACTAGCGGGGGGCCCCACAGATACGCAGTATTTT.

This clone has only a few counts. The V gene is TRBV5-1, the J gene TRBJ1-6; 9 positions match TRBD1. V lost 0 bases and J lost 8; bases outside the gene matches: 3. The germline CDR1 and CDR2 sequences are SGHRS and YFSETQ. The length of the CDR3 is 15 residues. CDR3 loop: CASSLVGTGYSPLHF. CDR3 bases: TGCGCCAGCAGCTTGGTCGGGACAGGGTATTCACCCCTCCACTTT.

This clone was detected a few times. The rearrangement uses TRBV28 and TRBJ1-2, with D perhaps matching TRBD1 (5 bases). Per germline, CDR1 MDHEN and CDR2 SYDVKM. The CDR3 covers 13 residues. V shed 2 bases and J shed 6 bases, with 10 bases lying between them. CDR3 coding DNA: TGTGCCAGCAGTTTAGCCAGGGAAAATGGCTACACCTTC. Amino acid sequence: CASSLARENGYTF.